A single T cell receptor (beta chain) is shown here with its context. The antigen remains unidentified. The CDR3 is 15 residues long. The V and J ends lost 5 bases and 3 bases respectively, with 14 bases between them. Germline assignment: CDR1 SGHTA and CDR2 FQGTGA. These data originate in a study of graft-versus-host responses after intestinal transplantation. Study-wide background: After anti-thymocyte globulin induction, recipients took tacrolimus and steroids for around three years.

Study outcomes and limitations: GvH clonotypes were identified within recipient marrow, with a subset emerging first in ileum or blood. Early post-transplant HvG declines were associated with peak circulating GvH clone levels.

The repertoire was sequenced with immunoSEQ multiplex PCR; TCRdb's copy has only in-frame clones and lacks some. The sample has about 84,000 clones, 91% seen once. The chain joins TRBV7-3 to TRBJ2-1, with D possibly TRBD1 on 6 matching bases. The TCR comes from a human donor who was the organ donor for an intestinal transplant. This material consisted of unstimulated CD4+ T cells sorted from spleen or lymph node cells, taken before transplant. CDR3 DNA: TGTGCCAGCAGCACTACAGGGAAGGACTACAATGAGCAGTTCTTC. Translated: CASSTTGKDYNEQFF.